The 25 T cell receptor beta chains given below trace back to one sample, sequenced in a study of cytomegalovirus exposure and HLA in healthy donors. Vbeta (60) and Jbeta (13) primers were used in the PCR. TCRdb's copy holds only in-frame clones and misses some; the assay was immunoSEQ multiplex PCR. The sample has 100,000 to 150,000 clones, 80% seen once; the top ten hold 8.9%. The specimen sequenced was PBMCs. These receptors came from a man under 40 in good health and CMV-seropositive.

This chain links TRBV27 with TRBJ1-2; 7 positions agree with TRBD1. Germline trimming cut 4 bases from V and 2 bases from J; bases unmatched to any gene: 7. CDR1 is MNHEY and CDR2 is SMNVEV in the germline V gene (reference sequence). The CDR3 sequence is 15 residues long. CDR3 DNA sequence: TGTGCCAGCAGTTACCGCGGACAGGAAAACTATGGCTACACCTTC. Its translation: CASSYRGQENYGYTF.

In nucleotides, the CDR3 is TGTGCCAGCACCCAAGGACAGGGGGCCGGCTATGGCTACACCTTC. This encodes CASTQGQGAGYGYTF. J is TRBJ1-2 and V is TRBV6-1; TRBD1 agrees at 11 bases. The V segment lost 7 bases and the J segment 4 bases; nucleotides outside the gene matches: 8. CDR1 MNHNS and CDR2 SASEGT come from the germline V gene. This CDR3 spans 15 amino acids.

This clone occurred a few times. V gene TRBV7-2 combines with J gene TRBJ1-2; TRBD1 aligns across 7 bases. CDR3 length: 13 residues. CDR1 is SGHTA, CDR2 FQGNSA, per germline. V lost 0 bases and J lost 7; bases outside the gene matches: 2. CDR3 sequence: CASSLAAGGGYTF. The CDR3 region has the DNA TGTGCCAGCAGCTTAGCGGCAGGGGGTGGCTACACCTTC.

This rearrangement joins TRBV2 to TRBJ1-5; a possible D gene is TRBD1 (5 bases). Looked up from germline, CDR1 is SNHLY and CDR2 is FYNNEI. The CDR3 contains 15 residues. Trimming removed 1 base at V and 7 bases at J, with 14 bases between. CDR3 amino acids: CASSEGGGTWQPQHF. The CDR3 DNA reads as TGTGCCAGCAGTGAAGGGGGGGGTACTTGGCAGCCCCAGCATTTT. The full variable domain, with the rest looked up from reference TRBV2 and TRBJ1-5, is EPEVTQTPSHQVTQMGQEVILRCVPISNHLYFYWYRQILGQKVEFLVSFYNNEISEKSEIFDDQFSVERPDGSNFTLKIRSTKLEDSAMYFCASSEGGGTWQPQHFGDGTRLSIL.

The chain uses TRBV2 and TRBJ2-7; D possibly corresponds to TRBD1 (5 bases). Germline V CDR1 and CDR2: SNHLY, FYNNEI. V gave up 1 base and J gave up 2 bases, with 9 bases separating them. The CDR3 is 14 amino acids. The CDR3 DNA reads as TGTGCCAGCAGTGAAGGGAGACAGACCTACGAGCAGTACTTC. Its protein is CASSEGRQTYEQYF.

The V gene is TRBV15, the J gene TRBJ1-1, with 8 bases identical to TRBD1. Germline CDR1 reads LNHNV; CDR2 reads YYDKDF (reference sequence). J was trimmed by 1 base and V by 3 bases; bases with no gene match: 4. The CDR3 is 15 residues long. In DNA, the CDR3 is TGTGCCACCAGCAGGAACAGGGGGACGAACACTGAAGCTTTCTTT. Protein product: CATSRNRGTNTEAFF.

The chain links TRBV5-1 to TRBJ2-1; 11 bases map to TRBD2. Trimming cost V 9 bases and J 5 bases; bases outside gene matches: 7. The CDR3 is 14 amino acids. Germline lookup yields CDR1 SGHRS and CDR2 YFSETQ. In DNA form, the CDR3 reads TGCGCCACCAAACTTAGCGGGGGGGACAATGAGCAGTTCTTC. This gives the protein CATKLSGGDNEQFF.

This clone was seen once. The J gene is TRBJ2-3, the V gene TRBV7-9; 13 nucleotides line up with TRBD2. CDR1 is SEHNR, CDR2 FQNEAQ, per germline (reference sequence). CDR3 length: 14 residues. J lost 2 bases, V lost 11 bases, and 4 bases had no gene match. CDR3 DNA: TGTGCCGGGGGGACTAGCGGGAACACAGATACGCAGTATTTT. It encodes CAGGTSGNTDTQYF.

The rearrangement uses TRBV6-6 and TRBJ2-3; D is possibly TRBD2 (5 bases). The ends were cut back, 6 bases at V and 3 bases at J, with 10 bases in the middle. The CDR3 is 13 residues long. Germline V gene data show CDR1 as MNHNY and CDR2 as SVGAGI (reference sequence). The CDR3 here is CASSLTGTDTQYF. The CDR3 region has the DNA TGTGCCAGCAGCTTGACGGGGACAGATACGCAGTATTTT.

This sequence joins TRBV15 and TRBJ1-4; D ambiguous. The CDR3 length is 16 residues. The V and J ends lost 4 bases and 0 bases respectively, with 12 bases between them. Germline CDR1 reads LNHNV; CDR2 reads YYDKDF (reference sequence). Here the CDR3 DNA reads TGTGCCACCAGCATGGGAGGACGTGCAACTAATGAAAAACTGTTTTTT. Amino acids: CATSMGGRATNEKLFF.

The rearrangement joins TRBV7-9 to TRBJ2-7, with 8 bases that match TRBD1. CDR1 SEHNR and CDR2 FQNEAQ come from the germline V gene (reference sequence). The CDR3 loop spans 14 amino acids. The V segment lost 5 bases and the J segment 4 bases; nucleotides outside the gene matches: 7. The CDR3 coding sequence is TGTGCCAGCAGCCTAACGACAGGGGTATACGAGCAGTACTTC. Protein: CASSLTTGVYEQYF.

The chain couples TRBV11-2 to TRBJ2-7, with TRBD1 identical over 10 bases. CDR3 length: 14 residues. V shed 4 bases, J shed 2 bases, and the junction held 2 bases outside the gene matches. Germline V gene lookup returns CDR1 SGHAT and CDR2 FQNNGV. CDR3 sequence (DNA): TGTGCCAGCAGCTCCGGGACAGGGGCCTACGAGCAGTACTTC. Its translation is CASSSGTGAYEQYF.

This chain connects TRBV9 to TRBJ1-3, with 10 bases lining up with TRBD1. The germline V gene has CDR1 SGDLS and CDR2 YYNGEE. J gave up 7 bases and V 0 bases, and 4 bases lay outside the gene matches. The CDR3 covers 15 residues. The DNA for the CDR3 is TGTGCCAGCAGCGTAGCTGGGACAGGGGTTAACACCATATATTTT. Encoded protein: CASSVAGTGVNTIYF.

The CDR3 DNA sequence: TGCGCCAGCAGCTTGGTGCCAGGGACTGATGGCTACACCTTC. Protein: CASSLVPGTDGYTF. The genes are TRBV5-1 and TRBJ1-2; possibly TRBD1 for D (5 bases). CDR1 and CDR2 from the germline V gene are SGHRS and YFSETQ. V lost 0 bases to trimming and J lost 6 bases, with 12 bases between them. CDR3 length: 14 residues.

The chain couples TRBV6-6 to TRBJ1-4, with D unresolved. The CDR3 length is 13 residues. CDR1 and CDR2 (germline): MNHNY, SVGAGI (reference sequence). Trimming removed 2 bases from V and 7 bases from J, with 8 bases in between. This CDR3 is CASSYREGEKLFF. The CDR3 DNA sequence: TGTGCCAGCAGTTACAGGGAGGGTGAAAAACTGTTTTTT.

The rearrangement joins TRBV19 to TRBJ2-7, with 8 bases identical to TRBD2. Losses at the gene ends were 7 bases for V and 2 bases for J; bases not matched to a gene: 7. CDR3 length: 14 residues. Germline V gene sequence: CDR1 LNHDA, CDR2 SQIVND (reference sequence). The DNA for the CDR3 is TGTGCCAGTAAGCCGGGGGGGCCTCCCTACGAGCAGTACTTC. This encodes CASKPGGPPYEQYF.

The chain couples TRBV4-2 to TRBJ1-3; TRBD1 matches at 8 bases. The germline CDR1 and CDR2 sequences are LGHNA and YNFKEQ. The V gene end was trimmed by 2 bases and the J gene end by 4 bases; junction bases not matched to a gene: 4. CDR3 length equals 15 residues. The CDR3 is CASSQMDRAGNTIYF. The CDR3 DNA reads TGTGCCAGCAGCCAAATGGACAGGGCCGGAAACACCATATATTTT.

The CDR3 spells CASSLDRRTEAFF. As DNA, the CDR3 is TGCGCCAGCAGCTTGGACAGGCGGACTGAAGCTTTCTTT. This rearrangement joins TRBV5-1 to TRBJ1-1, with a possible D match to TRBD1 (5 bases). This CDR3 comprises 13 residues. V was shortened by 0 bases and J by 5 bases, with 8 bases between the two germline ends. Germline-derived CDR1 and CDR2 are SGHRS and YFSETQ.

The chain is built from TRBV5-1 and TRBJ1-4, with D possibly being TRBD1 (6 bases). Germline V CDR1 and CDR2: SGHRS, YFSETQ. V was pared by 4 bases and J by 8 bases, with 21 bases between. The CDR3 contains 16 residues. The CDR3: CASSASLGGRNEKLFF. CDR3 DNA sequence: TGCGCCAGCAGCGCCTCTCTCGGGGGGCGTAACGAAAAACTGTTTTTT.

The chain uses TRBV9 and TRBJ2-7; 10 bases fit TRBD2. The V gene end was trimmed by 4 bases and the J gene end by 4 bases; junction bases not matched to a gene: 5. CDR1 SGDLS and CDR2 YYNGEE come from the germline V gene. This CDR3 region has 14 residues. The CDR3 bases are TGTGCCAGCAGCCCCCTAGCGGGGGCGTACGAGCAGTACTTC. It codes for CASSPLAGAYEQYF.

The rearrangement uses TRBV5-1 and TRBJ1-5, with D unclear. The CDR3 runs 14 residues. The germline V gene has CDR1 SGHRS and CDR2 YFSETQ. V dropped 1 base and J dropped 2 bases, with 7 bases sitting between them. The CDR3 nucleotides read TGCGCCAGCAGCTTGACCGGGGGCAATCAGCCCCAGCATTTT. This codes for CASSLTGGNQPQHF.

The table lists this clone with a few counts. V usage is TRBV30 and J usage is TRBJ1-5; D is uncertain. V was pared by 2 bases and J by 4 bases, with 6 bases between. The CDR3 covers 12 residues. CDR1 and CDR2 from the germline V gene are GTSNPN and SVGIG (reference sequence). The CDR3 sequence: CAWSPRNQPQHF. CDR3 in DNA: TGTGCCTGGAGTCCGAGGAATCAGCCCCAGCATTTT. Variable domain in full (rest from reference TRBV30 and TRBJ1-5): SQTIHQWPATLVQPVGSPLSLECTVEGTSNPNLYWYRQAAGRGLQLLFYSVGIGQISSEVPQNLSASRPQDRQFILSSKKLLLSDSGFYLCAWSPRNQPQHFGDGTRLSIL.

The chain couples TRBV7-2 to TRBJ2-7; 11 nucleotides match TRBD2. The CDR3 is made up of 15 amino acids. The J segment lost 6 bases and the V segment lost 2 bases, leaving 6 bases of the junction unmatched. Per the germline V gene, CDR1 is SGHTA and CDR2 is FQGNSA. This CDR3 is CASSLWGTSGLEQYF. The CDR3 DNA follows: TGTGCCAGCAGCTTATGGGGGACTAGCGGACTCGAGCAGTACTTC.

The J gene is TRBJ1-4, the V gene TRBV19; 8 bases match TRBD1. CDR3 length equals 15 residues. Germline trimming cut 5 bases from V and 1 base from J; bases unmatched to any gene: 3. Germline lookup yields CDR1 LNHDA and CDR2 SQIVND (reference sequence). In DNA, the CDR3 is TGTGCCAGTAGTTTCAGGGGGCGAACTAATGAAAAACTGTTTTTT. This encodes CASSFRGRTNEKLFF.

The chain has TRBV5-7 and TRBJ2-5, with 11 bases fitting TRBD2. TRBV5-7 is placed among ORFs of uncertain function. This CDR3 has 15 amino acids. Germline trimming cut 3 bases from V and 1 base from J; bases unmatched to any gene: 2. The CDR3 region has the DNA TGTGCCAGCAGCTGGGGACTAGCGGCCCAAGAGACCCAGTACTTC. It translates to CASSWGLAAQETQYF.